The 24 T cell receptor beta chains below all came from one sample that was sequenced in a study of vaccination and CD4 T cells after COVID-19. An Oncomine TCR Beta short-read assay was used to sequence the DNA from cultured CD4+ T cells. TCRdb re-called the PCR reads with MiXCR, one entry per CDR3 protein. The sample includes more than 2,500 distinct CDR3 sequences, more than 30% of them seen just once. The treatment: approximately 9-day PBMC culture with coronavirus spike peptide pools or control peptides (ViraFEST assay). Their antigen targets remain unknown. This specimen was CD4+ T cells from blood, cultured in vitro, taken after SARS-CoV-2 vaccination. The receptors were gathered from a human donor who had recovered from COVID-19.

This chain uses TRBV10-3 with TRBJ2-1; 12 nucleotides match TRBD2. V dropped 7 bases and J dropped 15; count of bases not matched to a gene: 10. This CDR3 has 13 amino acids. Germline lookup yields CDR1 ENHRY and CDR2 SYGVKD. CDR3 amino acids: CAITERLAGEGFF. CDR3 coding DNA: TGTGCCATCACCGAGCGACTAGCGGGGGAAGGGTTCTTC.

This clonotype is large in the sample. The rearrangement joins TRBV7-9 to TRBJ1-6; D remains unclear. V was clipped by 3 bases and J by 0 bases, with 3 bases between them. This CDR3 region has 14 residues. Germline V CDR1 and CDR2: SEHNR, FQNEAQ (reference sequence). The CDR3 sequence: CASSLGSYNSPLHF. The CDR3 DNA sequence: TGTGCCAGCAGCTTGGGCTCCTATAATTCACCCCTCCACTTT. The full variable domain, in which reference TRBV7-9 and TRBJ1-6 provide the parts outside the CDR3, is DTGVSQNPRHKITKRGQNVTFRCDPISEHNRLYWYRQTLGQGPEFLTYFQNEAQLEKSRLLSDRFSAERPKGSFSTLEIQRTEQGDSAMYLCASSLGSYNSPLHFGNGTRLTVT.

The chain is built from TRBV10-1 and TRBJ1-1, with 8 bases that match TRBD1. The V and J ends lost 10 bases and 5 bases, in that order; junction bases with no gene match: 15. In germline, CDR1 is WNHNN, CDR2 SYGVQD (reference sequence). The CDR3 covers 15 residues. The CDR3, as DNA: TGCGCCACCAACGACAGGGGTGGAATGAGGACTGAAGCTTTCTTT. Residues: CATNDRGGMRTEAFF.

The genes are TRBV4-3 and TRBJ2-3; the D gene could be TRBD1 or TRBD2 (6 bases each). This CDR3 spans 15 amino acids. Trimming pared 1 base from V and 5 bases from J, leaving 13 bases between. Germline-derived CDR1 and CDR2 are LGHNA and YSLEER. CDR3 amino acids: CASSQGWGAKDTQYF. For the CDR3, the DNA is TGCGCCAGCAGCCAAGGATGGGGGGCTAAAGATACGCAGTATTTT.

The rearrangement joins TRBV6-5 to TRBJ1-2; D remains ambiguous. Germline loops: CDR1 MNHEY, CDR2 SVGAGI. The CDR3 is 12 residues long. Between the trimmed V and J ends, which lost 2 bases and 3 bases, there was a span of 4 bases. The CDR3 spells CASSYRDYGYTF. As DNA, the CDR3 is TGTGCCAGCAGTTACAGGGACTATGGCTACACCTTC.

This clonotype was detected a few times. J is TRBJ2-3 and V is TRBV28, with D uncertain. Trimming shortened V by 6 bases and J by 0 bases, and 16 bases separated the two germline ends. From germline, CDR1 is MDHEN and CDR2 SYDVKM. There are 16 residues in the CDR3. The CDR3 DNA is TGTGCCAGCAGCGACCCCCGCGCAGCTAGCACAGATACGCAGTATTTT. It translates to CASSDPRAASTDTQYF. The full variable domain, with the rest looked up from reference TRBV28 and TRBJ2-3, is DVKVTQSSRYLVKRTGEKVFLECVQDMDHENMFWYRQDPGLGLRLIYFSYDVKMKEKGDIPEGYSVSREKKERFSLILESASTNQTSMYLCASSDPRAASTDTQYFGPGTRLTVL.

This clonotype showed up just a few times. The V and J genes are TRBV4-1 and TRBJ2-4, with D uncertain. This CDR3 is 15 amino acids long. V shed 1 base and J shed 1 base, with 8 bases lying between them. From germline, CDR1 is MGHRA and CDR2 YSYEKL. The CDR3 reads CASSQVGAAKNIQYF. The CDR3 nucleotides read TGCGCCAGCAGCCAAGTTGGAGCGGCCAAAAACATTCAGTACTTC.

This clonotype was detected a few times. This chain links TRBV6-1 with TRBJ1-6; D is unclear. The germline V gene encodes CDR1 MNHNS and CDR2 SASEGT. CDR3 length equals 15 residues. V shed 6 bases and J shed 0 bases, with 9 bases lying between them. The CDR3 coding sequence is TGTGCCAGCAGGGAGGTGAGCTCCTATAATTCACCCCTCCACTTT. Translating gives CASREVSSYNSPLHF.

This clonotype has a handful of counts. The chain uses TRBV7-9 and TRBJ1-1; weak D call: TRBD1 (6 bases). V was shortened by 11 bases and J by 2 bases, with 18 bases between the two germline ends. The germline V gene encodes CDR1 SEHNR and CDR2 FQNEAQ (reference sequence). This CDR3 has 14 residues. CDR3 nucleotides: TGTGCCGGGGGCGAAGGGTGGGGAAACACTGAAGCTTTCTTT. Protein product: CAGGEGWGNTEAFF.

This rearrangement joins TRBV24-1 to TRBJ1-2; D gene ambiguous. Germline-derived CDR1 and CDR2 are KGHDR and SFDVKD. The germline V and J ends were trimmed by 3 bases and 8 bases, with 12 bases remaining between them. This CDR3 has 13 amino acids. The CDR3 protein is CATSDPTAMGYTF. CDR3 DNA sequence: TGTGCCACCAGTGATCCAACAGCTATGGGCTACACCTTC.

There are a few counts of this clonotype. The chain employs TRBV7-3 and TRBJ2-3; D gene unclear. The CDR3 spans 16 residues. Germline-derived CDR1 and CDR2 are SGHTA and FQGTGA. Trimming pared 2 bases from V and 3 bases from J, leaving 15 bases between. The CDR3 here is CASSLFAGMGTDTQYF. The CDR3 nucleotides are TGTGCCAGCAGCTTATTTGCCGGTATGGGGACAGATACGCAGTATTTT.

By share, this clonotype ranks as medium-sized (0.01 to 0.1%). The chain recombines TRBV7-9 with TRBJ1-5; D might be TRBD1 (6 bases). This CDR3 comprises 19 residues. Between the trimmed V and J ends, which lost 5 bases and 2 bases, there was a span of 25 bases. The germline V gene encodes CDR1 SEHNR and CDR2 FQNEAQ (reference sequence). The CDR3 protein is CASSPLRLDGRQGNQPQHF. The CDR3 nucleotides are TGTGCCAGCAGCCCCCTTCGACTCGATGGGCGACAGGGCAATCAGCCCCAGCATTTT.

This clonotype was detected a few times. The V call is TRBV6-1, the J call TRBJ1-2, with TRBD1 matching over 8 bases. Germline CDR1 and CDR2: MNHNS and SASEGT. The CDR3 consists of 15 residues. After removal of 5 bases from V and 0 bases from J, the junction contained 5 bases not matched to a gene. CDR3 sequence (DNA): TGTGCCAGCAGTAGGACAGGGCTGACTAACTATGGCTACACCTTC. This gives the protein CASSRTGLTNYGYTF.

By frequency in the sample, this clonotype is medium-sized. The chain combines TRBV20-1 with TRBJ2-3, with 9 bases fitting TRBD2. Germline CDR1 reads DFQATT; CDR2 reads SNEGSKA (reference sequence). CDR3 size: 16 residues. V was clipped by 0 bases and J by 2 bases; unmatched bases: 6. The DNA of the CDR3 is TGCAGTGCTAGAGACCAGCGGGGGGCCTTCACAGATACGCAGTATTTT. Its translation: CSARDQRGAFTDTQYF.

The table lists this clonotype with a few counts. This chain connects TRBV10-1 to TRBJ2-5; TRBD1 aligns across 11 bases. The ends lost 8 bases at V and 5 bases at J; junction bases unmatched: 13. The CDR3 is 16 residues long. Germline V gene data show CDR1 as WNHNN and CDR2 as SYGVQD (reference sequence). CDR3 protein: CASPGKHRDRGETQYF. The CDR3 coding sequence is TGCGCCAGCCCTGGGAAACACCGGGACAGGGGGGAGACCCAGTACTTC.

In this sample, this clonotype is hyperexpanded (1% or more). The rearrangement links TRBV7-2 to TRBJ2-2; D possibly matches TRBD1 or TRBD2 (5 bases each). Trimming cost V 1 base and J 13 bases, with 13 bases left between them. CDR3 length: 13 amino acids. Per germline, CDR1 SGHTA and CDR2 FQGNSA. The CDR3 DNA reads TGTGCCAGCAGCTTAGGGCCGGCAGGGAGGCTGTTTTTT. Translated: CASSLGPAGRLFF.

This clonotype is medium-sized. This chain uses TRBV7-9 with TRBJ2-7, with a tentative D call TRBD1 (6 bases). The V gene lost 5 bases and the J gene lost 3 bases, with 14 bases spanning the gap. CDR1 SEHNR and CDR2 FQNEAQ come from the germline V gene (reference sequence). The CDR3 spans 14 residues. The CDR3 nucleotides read TGTGCCAGCAGCACGACAGGAGAAAGCTACGAGCAGTACTTC. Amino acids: CASSTTGESYEQYF.

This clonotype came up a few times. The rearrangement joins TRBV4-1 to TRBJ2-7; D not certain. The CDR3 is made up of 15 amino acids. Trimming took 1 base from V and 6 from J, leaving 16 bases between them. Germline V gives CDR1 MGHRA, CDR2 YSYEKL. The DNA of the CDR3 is TGCGCCAGCAGCCAAGGACCCTTTGGGAAGGCCGAGCAGTACTTC. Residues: CASSQGPFGKAEQYF.

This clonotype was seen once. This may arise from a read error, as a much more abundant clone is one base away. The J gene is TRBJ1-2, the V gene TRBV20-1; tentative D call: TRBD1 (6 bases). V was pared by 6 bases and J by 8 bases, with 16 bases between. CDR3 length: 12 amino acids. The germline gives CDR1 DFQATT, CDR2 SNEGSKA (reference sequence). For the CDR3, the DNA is TGCAGTGCAAAGGGGGGCCCGGGAGGCTACACCTTC. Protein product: CSAKGGPGGYTF.

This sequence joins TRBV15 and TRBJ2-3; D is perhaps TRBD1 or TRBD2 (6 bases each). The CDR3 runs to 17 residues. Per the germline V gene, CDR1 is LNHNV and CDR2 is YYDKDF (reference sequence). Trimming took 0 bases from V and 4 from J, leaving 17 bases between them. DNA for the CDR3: TGTGCCACCAGCAGAGATATGGGGGGCGCGGGTCCAGATACGCAGTATTTT. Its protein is CATSRDMGGAGPDTQYF.

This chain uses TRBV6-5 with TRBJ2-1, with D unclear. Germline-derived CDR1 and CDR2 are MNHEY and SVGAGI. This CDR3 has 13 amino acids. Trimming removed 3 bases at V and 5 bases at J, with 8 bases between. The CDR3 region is CASSYRANNEQFF. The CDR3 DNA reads TGTGCCAGCAGTTATAGGGCGAACAATGAGCAGTTCTTC.

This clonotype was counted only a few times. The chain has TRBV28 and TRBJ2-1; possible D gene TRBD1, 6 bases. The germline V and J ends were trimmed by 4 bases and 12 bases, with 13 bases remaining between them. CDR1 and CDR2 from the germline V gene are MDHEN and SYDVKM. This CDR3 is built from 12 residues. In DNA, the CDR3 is TGTGCCAGCAGTTCGACCGGGACAACGCAGTTCTTC. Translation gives CASSSTGTTQFF. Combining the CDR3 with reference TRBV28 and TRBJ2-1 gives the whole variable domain DVKVTQSSRYLVKRTGEKVFLECVQDMDHENMFWYRQDPGLGLRLIYFSYDVKMKEKGDIPEGYSVSREKKERFSLILESASTNQTSMYLCASSSTGTTQFFGPGTRLTVL.

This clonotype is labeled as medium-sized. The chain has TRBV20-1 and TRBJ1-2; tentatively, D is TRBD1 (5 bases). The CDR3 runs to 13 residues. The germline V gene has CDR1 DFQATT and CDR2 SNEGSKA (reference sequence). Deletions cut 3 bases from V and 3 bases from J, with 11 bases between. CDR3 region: CSARGEKDYGYTF. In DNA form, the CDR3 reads TGCAGTGCTAGGGGGGAAAAGGACTATGGCTACACCTTC.

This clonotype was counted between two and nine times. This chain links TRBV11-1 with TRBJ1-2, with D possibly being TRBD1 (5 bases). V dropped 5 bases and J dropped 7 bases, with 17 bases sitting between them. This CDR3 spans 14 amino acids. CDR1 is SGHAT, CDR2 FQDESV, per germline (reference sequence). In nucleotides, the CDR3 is TGTGCCAGCAGCCCGGGGTGGGGCGTAGGTGGCTACACCTTC. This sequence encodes CASSPGWGVGGYTF. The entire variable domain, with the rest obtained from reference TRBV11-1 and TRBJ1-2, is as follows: EAEVAQSPRYKITEKSQAVAFWCDPISGHATLYWYRQILGQGPELLVQFQDESVVDDSQLPKDRFSAERLKGVDSTLKIQPAELGDSAMYLCASSPGWGVGGYTFGSGTRLTVV.